This T cell receptor (beta chain) was sequenced for a study of vaccination and CD4 T cells after COVID-19. Study in general: Convalescents were six males and four females, two of them Hispanic. Median time from second vaccine dose to sampling was roughly 72 days (14 to 241). Culture controls were given either a CEFX pool, an HIV-1 Nef pool, or no peptide.

This clonotype was counted between two and nine times. Its antigen is as yet unknown. The CDR3 is 16 residues long. Germline V gene sequence: CDR1 SGHNT, CDR2 YYREEE (reference sequence). After removal of 0 bases from V and 2 bases from J, the junction contained 3 bases not matched to a gene. Indicated treatment: approximately nine-day PBMC culture with coronavirus spike peptide pools or control peptides (ViraFEST assay). Cultured CD4+ T cell DNA was sequenced using the Oncomine TCR Beta short-read assay. TCRdb ran MiXCR on the PCR reads and lists one entry per CDR3 protein. This sample has roughly 12,000 distinct CDR3 sequences; 60% to 80% occur once, and the top ten carry about 8.6%.

The gene calls are TRBV5-4 and TRBJ2-3; 10 bases map to TRBD1. The receptor was derived from a human donor who received a COVID-19 vaccine. Specimen: CD4+ T cells from blood, cultured in vitro, collected after SARS-CoV-2 vaccination. The CDR3 sequence is CASSLVTGGDTDTQYF. CDR3 nucleotides: TGTGCCAGCAGCTTGGTGACAGGGGGCGACACAGATACGCAGTATTTT.